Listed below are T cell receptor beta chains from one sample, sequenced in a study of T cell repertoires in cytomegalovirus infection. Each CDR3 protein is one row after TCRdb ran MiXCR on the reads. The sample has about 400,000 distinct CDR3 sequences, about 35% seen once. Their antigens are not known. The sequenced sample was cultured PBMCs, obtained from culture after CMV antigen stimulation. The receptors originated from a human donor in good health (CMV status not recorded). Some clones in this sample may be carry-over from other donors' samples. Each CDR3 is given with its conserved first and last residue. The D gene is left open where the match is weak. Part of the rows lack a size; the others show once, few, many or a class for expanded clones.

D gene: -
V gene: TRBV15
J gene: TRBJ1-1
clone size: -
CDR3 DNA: TGTGCCACCAGCTCGCTGGTTCGGGACACTGAAGCTTTCTTT
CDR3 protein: CATSSLVRDTEAFF

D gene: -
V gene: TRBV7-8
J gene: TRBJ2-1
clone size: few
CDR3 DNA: TGTGCCAGCAGCTTATCGCGTTCGCCGGTATACAATGAGCAGTTCTTC
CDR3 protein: CASSLSRSPVYNEQFF

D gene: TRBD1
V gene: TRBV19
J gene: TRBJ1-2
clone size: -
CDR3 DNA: TGTGCCAGTAGTACAGGGGGCGCAAGGTATGGCTACACCTTC
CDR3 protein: CASSTGGARYGYTF

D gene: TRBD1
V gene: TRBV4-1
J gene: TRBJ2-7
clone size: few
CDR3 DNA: TGCGCCAGCAGCCAAGAAAGACGGACAGGGGGACCCTACGAGCAGTACTTC
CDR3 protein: CASSQERRTGGPYEQYF

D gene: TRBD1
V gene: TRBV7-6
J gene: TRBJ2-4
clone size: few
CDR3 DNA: TGTGCCAGCAGCTTCGGACAGGGTATTGCCAAAAACATTCAGTACTTC
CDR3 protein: CASSFGQGIAKNIQYF

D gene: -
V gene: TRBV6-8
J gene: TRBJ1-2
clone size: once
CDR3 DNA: TGTGCCAGCAGCCCGCGACGCGGAGATAACTATGGCTACACCTTC
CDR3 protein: CASSPRRGDNYGYTF

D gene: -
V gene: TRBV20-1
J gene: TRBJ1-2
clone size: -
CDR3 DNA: TGCAGTGCTAGAGTGGGGATATGGAGGGGCGATGGCTACACCTTC
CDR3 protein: CSARVGIWRGDGYTF

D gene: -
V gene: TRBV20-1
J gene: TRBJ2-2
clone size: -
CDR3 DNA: TGCAGTGGCGTGGACCCAGGGACCGGGGAGCTGTTTTTT
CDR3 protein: CSGVDPGTGELFF

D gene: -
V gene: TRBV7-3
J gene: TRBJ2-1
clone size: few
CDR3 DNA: TGTGCCAGCAGCTTATCGGGGGTCGGGTTGGCTGAGCAGTTCTTC
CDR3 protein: CASSLSGVGLAEQFF

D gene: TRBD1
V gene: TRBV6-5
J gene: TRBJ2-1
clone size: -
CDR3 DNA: TGTGCCAGCAGTATTGATCGACAGGGGGACAATGAGCAGTTCTTC
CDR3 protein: CASSIDRQGDNEQFF

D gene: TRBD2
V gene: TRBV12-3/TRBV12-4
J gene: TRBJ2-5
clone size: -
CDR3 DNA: TGTGCCAGCGGCGCACTAGCGGGAGGTCAAGAGACCCAGTACTTC
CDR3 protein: CASGALAGGQETQYF

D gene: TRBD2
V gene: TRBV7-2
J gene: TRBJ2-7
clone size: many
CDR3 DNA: TGTGCCAGCAGAAAGGGACTAGCGGGAGGCCCCTACGAGCAGTACTTC
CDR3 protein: CASRKGLAGGPYEQYF

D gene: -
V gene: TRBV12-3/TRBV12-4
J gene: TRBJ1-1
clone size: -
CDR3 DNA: TGTGCCAGCACCCTTGGTGCAGGGAACACTGAAGCTTTCTTT
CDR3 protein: CASTLGAGNTEAFF

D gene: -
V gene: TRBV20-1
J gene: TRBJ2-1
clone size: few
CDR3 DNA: TGCAGTGTCGGAACCAGGGTTTACAATGAGCAGTTCTTC
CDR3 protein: CSVGTRVYNEQFF

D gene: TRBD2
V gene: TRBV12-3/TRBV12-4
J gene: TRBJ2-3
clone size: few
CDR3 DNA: TGTGCCAGCGGATTTCTAGCGGGAGGGCCCACAGATACGCAGTATTTT
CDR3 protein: CASGFLAGGPTDTQYF

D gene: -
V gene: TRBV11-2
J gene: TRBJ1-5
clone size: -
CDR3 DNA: TGTGCCAGCAGCTTCATGAGCAATCAGCCCCAGCATTTT
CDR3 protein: CASSFMSNQPQHF

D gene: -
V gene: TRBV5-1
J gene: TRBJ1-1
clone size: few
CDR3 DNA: TGCGCCAGCCGCCCCTTTCAGGGACGGATGAACACTGAAGCTTTCTTT
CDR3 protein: CASRPFQGRMNTEAFF

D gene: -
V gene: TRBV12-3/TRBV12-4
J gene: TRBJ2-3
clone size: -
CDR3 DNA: TGTGCCAGCAGTCCCTCGGAGGCAGATACGCAGTATTTT
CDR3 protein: CASSPSEADTQYF

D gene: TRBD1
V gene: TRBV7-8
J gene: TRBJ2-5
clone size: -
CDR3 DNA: TGTGCCAGCAGCCCACACCGGGACAGGGGGCGGGAGACCCAGTACTTC
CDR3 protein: CASSPHRDRGRETQYF

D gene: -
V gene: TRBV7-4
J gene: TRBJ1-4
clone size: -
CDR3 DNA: TGTGCCAGCAGCCGAGCCCGAGAAAAACTGTTTTTT
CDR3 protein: CASSRAREKLFF

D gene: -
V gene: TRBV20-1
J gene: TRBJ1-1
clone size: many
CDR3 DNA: TGCAGTGCTAGCGTCGCGGGTCTGGGAACTGAAGCTTTCTTT
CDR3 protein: CSASVAGLGTEAFF

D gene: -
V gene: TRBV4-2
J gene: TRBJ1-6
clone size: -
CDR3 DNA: TGTGCCAGCAGCCGCGTGGAAGGGTTTACCTATAATTCACCCCTCCACTTT
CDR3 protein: CASSRVEGFTYNSPLHF

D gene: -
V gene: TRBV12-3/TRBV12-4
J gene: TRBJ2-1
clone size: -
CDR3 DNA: TGTGCCAGCAGTGTTCTCTATTACAGTAACAATGAGCAGTTCTTC
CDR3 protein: CASSVLYYSNNEQFF

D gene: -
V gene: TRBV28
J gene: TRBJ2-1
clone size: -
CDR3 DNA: TGTGCCAGCAGCCCCCACAATTACAATGAGCAGTTCTTC
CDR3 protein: CASSPHNYNEQFF

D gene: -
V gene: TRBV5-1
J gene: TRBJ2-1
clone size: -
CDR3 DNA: TGCGCCAGCAGCTTGTCGGGAGATGGTTACAATGAGCAGTTCTTC
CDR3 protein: CASSLSGDGYNEQFF

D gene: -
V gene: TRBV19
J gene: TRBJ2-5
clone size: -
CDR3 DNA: TGTGCCACCAAGGGGCTAGCGTTTCAAGAGACCCAGTACTTC
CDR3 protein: CATKGLAFQETQYF

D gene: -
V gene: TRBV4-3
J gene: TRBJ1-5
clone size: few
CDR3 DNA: TGCGCCAGCAGCCGCAACTACCTAACAGGGAACGAACCCCAGCATTTT
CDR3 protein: CASSRNYLTGNEPQHF

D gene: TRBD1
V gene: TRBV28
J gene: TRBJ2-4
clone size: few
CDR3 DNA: TGTGCCAGCAGTTCCCCGACAGGGTCCAAAAACATTCAGTACTTC
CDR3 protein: CASSSPTGSKNIQYF

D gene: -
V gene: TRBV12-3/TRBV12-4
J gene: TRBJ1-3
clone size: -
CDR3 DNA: TGTGCCAGCAGTCCAAGCCTACACTCTGGAAACACCATATATTTT
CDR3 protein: CASSPSLHSGNTIYF

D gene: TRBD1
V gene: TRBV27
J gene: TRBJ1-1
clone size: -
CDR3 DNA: TGTGCCAGCAGTTTAACGGGACAGGGTCGGGTGAACACTGAAGCTTTCTTT
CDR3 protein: CASSLTGQGRVNTEAFF

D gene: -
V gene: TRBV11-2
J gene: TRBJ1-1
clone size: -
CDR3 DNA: TGTGCCAGCAGCTTGTTGGGAACAGGGAACACTGAAGCTTTCTTT
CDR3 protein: CASSLLGTGNTEAFF

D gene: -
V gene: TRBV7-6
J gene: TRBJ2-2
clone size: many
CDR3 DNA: TGTGCCAGCAGCTACTCCCGGAACACCGGGGAGCTGTTTTTT
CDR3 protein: CASSYSRNTGELFF

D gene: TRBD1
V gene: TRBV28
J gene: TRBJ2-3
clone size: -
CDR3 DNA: TGTGCCAGCAGTTTCCAGGGGGCTAGGACAGATACGCAGTATTTT
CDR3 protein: CASSFQGARTDTQYF

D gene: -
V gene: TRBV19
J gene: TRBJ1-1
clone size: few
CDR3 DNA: TGTGCCAGTAGTATTTCCGGGAACACTGAAGCTTTCTTT
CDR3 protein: CASSISGNTEAFF

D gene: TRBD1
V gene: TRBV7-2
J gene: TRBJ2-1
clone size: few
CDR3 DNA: TGTGCCAGCAGCCAGCCGGGACAGGGTAGCAATGAGCAGTTCTTC
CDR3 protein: CASSQPGQGSNEQFF

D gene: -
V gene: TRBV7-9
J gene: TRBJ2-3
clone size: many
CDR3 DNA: TGTGCCAGCGTCGGACGCACAGATACGCAGTATTTT
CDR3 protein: CASVGRTDTQYF

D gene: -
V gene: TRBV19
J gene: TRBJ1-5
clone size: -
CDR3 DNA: TGTGCCAGTAGGGACAGATTAAATCAGCCCCAGCATTTT
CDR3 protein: CASRDRLNQPQHF

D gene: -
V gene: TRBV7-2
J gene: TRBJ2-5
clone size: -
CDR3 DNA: TGTGCCAGCAGCTTATATAGTCTAGAGACCCAGTACTTC
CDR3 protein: CASSLYSLETQYF

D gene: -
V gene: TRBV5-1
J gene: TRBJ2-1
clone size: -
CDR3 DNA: TGCGCCAGCAGCTTAATCCCCGGTAGCGGAACCCCGGCGCACAATGAGCAGTTCTTC
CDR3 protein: CASSLIPGSGTPAHNEQFF

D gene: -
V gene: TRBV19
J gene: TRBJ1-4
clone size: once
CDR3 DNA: TGTGCCAGTAGTAAGCGACCCTCAACTAATGAAAAACTGTTTTTT
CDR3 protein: CASSKRPSTNEKLFF

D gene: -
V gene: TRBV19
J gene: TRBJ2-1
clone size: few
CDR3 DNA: TGTGCCAGTAGTACAGGGGCGACCCACAATGAGCAGTTCTTC
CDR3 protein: CASSTGATHNEQFF

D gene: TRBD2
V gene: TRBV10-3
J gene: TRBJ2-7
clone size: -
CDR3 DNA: TGTGCCAGTACGGGACTAGCGGGCTACGAGCAGTACTTC
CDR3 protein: CASTGLAGYEQYF

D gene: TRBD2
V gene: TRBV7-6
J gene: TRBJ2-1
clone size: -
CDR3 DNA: TGTGCCAGCAGCTTTAGCGGGTCTCTGGCCAATGAGCAGTTCTTC
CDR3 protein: CASSFSGSLANEQFF

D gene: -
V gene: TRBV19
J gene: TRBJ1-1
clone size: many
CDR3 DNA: TGTGCCAGTAGTGGTGTGAACACTGAAGCTTTCTTT
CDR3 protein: CASSGVNTEAFF

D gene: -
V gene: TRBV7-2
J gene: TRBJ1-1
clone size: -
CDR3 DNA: TGTGCCAGCAGCTTAGGTTTGCAGCGTGAGGCTTTCTTT
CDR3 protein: CASSLGLQREAFF

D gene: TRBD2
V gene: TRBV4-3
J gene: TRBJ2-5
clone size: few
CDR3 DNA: TGCGCCAGCAGCCGGAGGTCGGGAGGAGGGGAGACCCAGTACTTC
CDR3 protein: CASSRRSGGGETQYF

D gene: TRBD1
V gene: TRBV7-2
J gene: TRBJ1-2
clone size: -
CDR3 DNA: TGTGCCAGCAGCTTAGCGGGCGGAGGGGGCAAAGGAGACTATGGCTACACCTTC
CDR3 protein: CASSLAGGGGKGDYGYTF

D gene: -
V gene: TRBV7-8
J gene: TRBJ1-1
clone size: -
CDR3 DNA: TGTGCCAGCAGCCCTGGGACCTACGAGGTATCTTTCTTT
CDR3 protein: CASSPGTYEVSFF